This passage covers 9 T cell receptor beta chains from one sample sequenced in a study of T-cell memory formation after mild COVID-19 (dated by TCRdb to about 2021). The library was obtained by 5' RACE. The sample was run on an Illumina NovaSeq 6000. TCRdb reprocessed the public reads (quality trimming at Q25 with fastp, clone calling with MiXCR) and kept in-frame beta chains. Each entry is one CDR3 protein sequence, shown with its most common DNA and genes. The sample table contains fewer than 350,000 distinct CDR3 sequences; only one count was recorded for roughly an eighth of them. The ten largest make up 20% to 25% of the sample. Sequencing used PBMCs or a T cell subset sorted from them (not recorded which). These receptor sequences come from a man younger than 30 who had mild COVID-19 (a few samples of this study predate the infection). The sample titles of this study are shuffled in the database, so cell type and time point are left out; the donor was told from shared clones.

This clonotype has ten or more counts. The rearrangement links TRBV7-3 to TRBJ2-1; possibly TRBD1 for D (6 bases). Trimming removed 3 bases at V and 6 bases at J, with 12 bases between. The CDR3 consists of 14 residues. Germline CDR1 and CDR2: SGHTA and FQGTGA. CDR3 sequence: CASSFSPGVNEQFF. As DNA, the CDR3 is TGTGCCAGCAGCTTTTCCCCAGGGGTCAATGAGCAGTTCTTC.

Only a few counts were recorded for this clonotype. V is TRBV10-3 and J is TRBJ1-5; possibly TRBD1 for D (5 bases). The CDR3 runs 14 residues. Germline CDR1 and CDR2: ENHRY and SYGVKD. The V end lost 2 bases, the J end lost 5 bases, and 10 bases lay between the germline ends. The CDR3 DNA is TGTGCCATCAGTGAGGGACAAGGCGATCAGCCCCAGCATTTT. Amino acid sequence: CAISEGQGDQPQHF.

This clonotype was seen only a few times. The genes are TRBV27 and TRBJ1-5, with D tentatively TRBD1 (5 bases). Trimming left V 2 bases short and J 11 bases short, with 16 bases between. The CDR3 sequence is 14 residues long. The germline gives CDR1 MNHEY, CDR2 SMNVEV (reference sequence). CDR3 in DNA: TGTGCCAGCAGTTTAGGGAGGGGACTAGGGGCCCAGCATTTT. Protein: CASSLGRGLGAQHF.

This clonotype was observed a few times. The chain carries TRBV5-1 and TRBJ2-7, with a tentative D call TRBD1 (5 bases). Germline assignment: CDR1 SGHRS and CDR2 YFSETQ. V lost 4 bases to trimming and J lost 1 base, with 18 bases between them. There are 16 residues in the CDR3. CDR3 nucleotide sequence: TGCGCCAGCAGCCGAGTAACAGGTACAACTTCCTACGAGCAGTACTTC. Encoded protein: CASSRVTGTTSYEQYF.

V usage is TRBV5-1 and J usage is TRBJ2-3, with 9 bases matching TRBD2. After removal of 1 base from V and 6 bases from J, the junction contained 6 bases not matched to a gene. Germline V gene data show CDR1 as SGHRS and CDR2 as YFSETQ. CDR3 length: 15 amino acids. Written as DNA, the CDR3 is TGCGCCAGCAGCTTGTCGGCTAGCGGGACCGATACGCAGTATTTT. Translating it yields CASSLSASGTDTQYF. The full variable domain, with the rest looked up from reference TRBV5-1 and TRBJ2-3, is KAGVTQTPRYLIKTRGQQVTLSCSPISGHRSVSWYQQTPGQGLQFLFEYFSETQRNKGNFPGRFSGRQFSNSRSEMNVSTLELGDSALYLCASSLSASGTDTQYFGPGTRLTVL.

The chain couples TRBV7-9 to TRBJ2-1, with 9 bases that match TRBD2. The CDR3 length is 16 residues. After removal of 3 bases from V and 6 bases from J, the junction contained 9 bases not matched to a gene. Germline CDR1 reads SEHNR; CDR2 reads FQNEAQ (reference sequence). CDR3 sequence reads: CASSFSWTSALNEQFF. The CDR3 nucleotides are TGTGCCAGCAGCTTTAGTTGGACTAGCGCCCTCAATGAGCAGTTCTTC.

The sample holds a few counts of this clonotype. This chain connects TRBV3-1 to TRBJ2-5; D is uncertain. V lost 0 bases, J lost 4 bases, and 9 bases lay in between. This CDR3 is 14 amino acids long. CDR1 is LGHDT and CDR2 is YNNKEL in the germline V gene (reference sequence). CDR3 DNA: TGTGCCAGCAGCCAAGACGATGGTCGAGAGACCCAGTACTTC. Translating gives CASSQDDGRETQYF.

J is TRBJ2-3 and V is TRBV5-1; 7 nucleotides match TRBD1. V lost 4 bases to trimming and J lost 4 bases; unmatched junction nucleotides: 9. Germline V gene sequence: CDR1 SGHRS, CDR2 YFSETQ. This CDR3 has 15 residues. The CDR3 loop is CASSRDSQHADTQYF. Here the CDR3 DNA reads TGCGCCAGCAGCCGGGACAGTCAGCACGCAGATACGCAGTATTTT.

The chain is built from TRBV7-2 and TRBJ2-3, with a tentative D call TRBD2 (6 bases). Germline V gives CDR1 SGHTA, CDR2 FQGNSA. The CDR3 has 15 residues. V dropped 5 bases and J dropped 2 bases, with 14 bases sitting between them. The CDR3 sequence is CASSPGGVFTDTQYF. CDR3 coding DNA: TGTGCCAGCAGCCCCGGCGGGGTTTTCACAGATACGCAGTATTTT.